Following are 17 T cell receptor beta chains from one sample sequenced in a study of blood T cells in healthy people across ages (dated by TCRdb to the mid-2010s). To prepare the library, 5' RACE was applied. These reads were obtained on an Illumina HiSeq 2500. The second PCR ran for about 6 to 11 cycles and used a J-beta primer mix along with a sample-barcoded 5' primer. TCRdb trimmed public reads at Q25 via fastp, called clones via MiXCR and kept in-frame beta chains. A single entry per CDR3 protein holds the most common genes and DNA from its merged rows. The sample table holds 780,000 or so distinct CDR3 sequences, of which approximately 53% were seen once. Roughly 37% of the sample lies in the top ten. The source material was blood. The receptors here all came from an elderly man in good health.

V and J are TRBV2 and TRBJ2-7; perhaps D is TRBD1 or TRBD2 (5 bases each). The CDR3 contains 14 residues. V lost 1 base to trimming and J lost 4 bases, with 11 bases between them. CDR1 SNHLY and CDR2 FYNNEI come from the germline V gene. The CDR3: CASSEEEAGYEQYF. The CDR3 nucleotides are TGTGCCAGCAGTGAAGAGGAGGCAGGGTACGAGCAGTACTTC.

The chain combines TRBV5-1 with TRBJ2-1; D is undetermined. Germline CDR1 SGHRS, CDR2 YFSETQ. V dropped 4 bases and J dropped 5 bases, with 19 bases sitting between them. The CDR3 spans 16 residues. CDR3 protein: CASSPLKTLGNNEQFF. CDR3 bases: TGCGCCAGCAGCCCCCTCAAAACCTTGGGCAACAATGAGCAGTTCTTC. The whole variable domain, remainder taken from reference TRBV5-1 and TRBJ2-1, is KAGVTQTPRYLIKTRGQQVTLSCSPISGHRSVSWYQQTPGQGLQFLFEYFSETQRNKGNFPGRFSGRQFSNSRSEMNVSTLELGDSALYLCASSPLKTLGNNEQFFGPGTRLTVL.

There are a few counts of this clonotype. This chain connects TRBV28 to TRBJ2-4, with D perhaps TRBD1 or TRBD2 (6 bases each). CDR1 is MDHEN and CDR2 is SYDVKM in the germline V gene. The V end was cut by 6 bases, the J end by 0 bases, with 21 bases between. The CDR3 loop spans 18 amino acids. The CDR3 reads CASRSPGGDAQAKNIQYF. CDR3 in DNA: TGTGCCAGCAGGTCCCCCGGGGGCGATGCTCAAGCCAAAAACATTCAGTACTTC. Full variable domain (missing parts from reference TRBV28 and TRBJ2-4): DVKVTQSSRYLVKRTGEKVFLECVQDMDHENMFWYRQDPGLGLRLIYFSYDVKMKEKGDIPEGYSVSREKKERFSLILESASTNQTSMYLCASRSPGGDAQAKNIQYFGAGTRLSVL.

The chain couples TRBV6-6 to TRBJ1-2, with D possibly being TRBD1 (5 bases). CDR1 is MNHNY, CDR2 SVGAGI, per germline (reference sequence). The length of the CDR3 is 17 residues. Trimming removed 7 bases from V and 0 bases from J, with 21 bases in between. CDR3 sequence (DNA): TGTGCCAGCACCCCGATGGGGGATCCTCGAGCTAACTATGGCTACACCTTC. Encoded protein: CASTPMGDPRANYGYTF.

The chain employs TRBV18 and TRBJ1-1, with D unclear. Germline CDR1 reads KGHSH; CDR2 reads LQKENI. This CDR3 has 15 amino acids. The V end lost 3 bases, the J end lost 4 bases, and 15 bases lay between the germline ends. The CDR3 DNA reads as TGTGCCAGCTCACCGTCGACAAACTGGGGCACTGAAGCTTTCTTT. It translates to CASSPSTNWGTEAFF. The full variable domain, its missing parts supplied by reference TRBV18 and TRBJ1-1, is NAGVMQNPRHLVRRRGQEARLRCSPMKGHSHVYWYRQLPEEGLKFMVYLQKENIIDESGMPKERFSAEFPKEGPSILRIQQVVRGDSAAYFCASSPSTNWGTEAFFGQGTRLTVV.

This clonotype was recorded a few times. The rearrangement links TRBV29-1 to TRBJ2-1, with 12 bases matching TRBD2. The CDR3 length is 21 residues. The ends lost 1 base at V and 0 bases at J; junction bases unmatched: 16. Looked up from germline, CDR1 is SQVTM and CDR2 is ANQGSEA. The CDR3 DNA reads TGCAGCGTTGAAGGTGTAAGGCCTCCGGGGACTAGCGGGTCCTCCTACAATGAGCAGTTCTTC. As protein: CSVEGVRPPGTSGSSYNEQFF.

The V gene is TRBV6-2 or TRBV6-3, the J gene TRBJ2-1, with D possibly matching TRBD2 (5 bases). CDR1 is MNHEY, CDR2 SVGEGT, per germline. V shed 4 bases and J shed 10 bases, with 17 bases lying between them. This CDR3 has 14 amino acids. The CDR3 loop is CASSCAGSLWEQFF. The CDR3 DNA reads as TGTGCCAGCAGTTGCGCGGGCAGCTTGTGGGAGCAGTTCTTC.

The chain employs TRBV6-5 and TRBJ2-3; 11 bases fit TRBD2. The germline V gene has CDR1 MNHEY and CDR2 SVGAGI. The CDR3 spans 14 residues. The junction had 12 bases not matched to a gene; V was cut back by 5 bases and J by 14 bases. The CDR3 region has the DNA TGTGCCAGCAGTGCCGGGACTAGCGGCAGATACGCGTATTTT. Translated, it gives CASSAGTSGRYAYF.

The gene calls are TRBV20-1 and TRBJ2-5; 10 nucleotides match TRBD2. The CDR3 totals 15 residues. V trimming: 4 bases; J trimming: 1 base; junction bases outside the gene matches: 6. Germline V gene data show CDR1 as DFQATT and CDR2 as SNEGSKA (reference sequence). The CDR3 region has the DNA TGCAGTGCTACAGTCCAGCGGGAGGGCCAAGAGACCCAGTACTTC. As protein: CSATVQREGQETQYF.

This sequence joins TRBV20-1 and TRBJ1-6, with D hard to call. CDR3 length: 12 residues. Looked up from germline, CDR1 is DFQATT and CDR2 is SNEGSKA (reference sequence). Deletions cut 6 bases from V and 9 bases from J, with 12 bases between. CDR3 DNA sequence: TGCAGTGCGACCGACCCGGGTTCACCCCTCCACTTT. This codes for CSATDPGSPLHF.

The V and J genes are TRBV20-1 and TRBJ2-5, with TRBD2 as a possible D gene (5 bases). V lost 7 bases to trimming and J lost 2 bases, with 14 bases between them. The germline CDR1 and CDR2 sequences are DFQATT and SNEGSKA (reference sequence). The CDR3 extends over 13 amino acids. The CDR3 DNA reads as TGCAGTGTGGTGGGAGTGAGTCAAGAGACCCAGTACTTC. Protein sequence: CSVVGVSQETQYF.

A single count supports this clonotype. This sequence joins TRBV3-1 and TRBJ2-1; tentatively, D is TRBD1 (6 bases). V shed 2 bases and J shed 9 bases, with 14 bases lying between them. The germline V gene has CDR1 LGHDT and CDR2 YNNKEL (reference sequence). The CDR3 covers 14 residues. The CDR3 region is CASSQLTGWSEQFF. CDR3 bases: TGTGCCAGCAGCCAACTAACAGGGTGGAGTGAGCAGTTCTTC.

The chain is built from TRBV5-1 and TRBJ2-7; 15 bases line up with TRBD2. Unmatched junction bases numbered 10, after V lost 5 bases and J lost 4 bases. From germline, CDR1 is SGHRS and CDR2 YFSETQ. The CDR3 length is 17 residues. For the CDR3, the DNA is TGCGCCAGCAGTTTTGCCACCGGGACTAGCGGGAGGTACGAGCAGTACTTC. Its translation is CASSFATGTSGRYEQYF.

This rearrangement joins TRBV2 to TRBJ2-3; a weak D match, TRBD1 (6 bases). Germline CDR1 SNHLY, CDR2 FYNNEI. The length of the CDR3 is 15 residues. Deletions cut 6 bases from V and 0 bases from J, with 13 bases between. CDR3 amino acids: CASRTDSGSTDTQYF. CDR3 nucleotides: TGTGCCAGCAGGACGGACAGTGGGAGCACAGATACGCAGTATTTT. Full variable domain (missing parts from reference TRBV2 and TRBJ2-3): EPEVTQTPSHQVTQMGQEVILRCVPISNHLYFYWYRQILGQKVEFLVSFYNNEISEKSEIFDDQFSVERPDGSNFTLKIRSTKLEDSAMYFCASRTDSGSTDTQYFGPGTRLTVL.

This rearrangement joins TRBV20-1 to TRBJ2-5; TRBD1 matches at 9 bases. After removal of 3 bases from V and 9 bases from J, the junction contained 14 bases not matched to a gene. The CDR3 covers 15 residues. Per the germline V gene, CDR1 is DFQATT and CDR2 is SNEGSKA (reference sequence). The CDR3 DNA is TGCAGTGCTAGGCCGGGACAGGGACTCAAGAGACCCCAGTACTTC. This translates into CSARPGQGLKRPQYF.

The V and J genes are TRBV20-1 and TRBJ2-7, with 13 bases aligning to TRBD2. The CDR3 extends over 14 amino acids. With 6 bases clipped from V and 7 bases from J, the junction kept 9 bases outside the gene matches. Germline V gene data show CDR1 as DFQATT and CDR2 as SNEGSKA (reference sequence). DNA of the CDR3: TGCAGTGCACCCACTAGCGGGAGGGCATGGGAGCAGTACTTC. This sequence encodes CSAPTSGRAWEQYF.

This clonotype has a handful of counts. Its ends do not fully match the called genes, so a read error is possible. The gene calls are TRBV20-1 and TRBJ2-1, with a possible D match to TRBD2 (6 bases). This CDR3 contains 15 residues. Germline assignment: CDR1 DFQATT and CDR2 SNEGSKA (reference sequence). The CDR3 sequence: CSQKRAGSGYNEQFF. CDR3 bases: TGTAGCCAAAAGAGGGCCGGGAGTGGGTACAATGAGCAGTTCTTC.